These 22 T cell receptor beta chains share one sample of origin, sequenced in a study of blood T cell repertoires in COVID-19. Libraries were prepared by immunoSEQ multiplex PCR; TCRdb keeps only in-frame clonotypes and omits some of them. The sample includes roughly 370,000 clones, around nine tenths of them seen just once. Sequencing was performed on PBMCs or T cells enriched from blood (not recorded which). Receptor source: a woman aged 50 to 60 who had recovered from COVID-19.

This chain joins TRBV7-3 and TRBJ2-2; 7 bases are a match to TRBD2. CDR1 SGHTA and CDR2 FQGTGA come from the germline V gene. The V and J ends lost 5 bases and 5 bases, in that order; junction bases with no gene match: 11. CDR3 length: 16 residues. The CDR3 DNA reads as TGTGCCAGCAGCCGAGTTACAGGCGGGGGAACCGGGGAGCTGTTTTTT. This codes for CASSRVTGGGTGELFF.

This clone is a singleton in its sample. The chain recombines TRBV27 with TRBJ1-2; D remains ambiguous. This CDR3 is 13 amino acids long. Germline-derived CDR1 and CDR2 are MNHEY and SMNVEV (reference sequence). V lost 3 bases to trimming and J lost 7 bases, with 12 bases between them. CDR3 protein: CASSFGGLGGYTF. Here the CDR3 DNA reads TGTGCCAGCAGTTTCGGAGGGCTTGGTGGCTACACCTTC.

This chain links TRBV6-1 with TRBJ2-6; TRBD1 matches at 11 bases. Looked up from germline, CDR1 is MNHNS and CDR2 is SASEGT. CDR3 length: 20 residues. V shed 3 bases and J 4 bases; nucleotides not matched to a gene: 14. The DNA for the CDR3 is TGTGCCAGCAGTGAGGGCTGGGACAGGGGGGACCTGCCCGGGGCCAACGTCCTGACTTTC. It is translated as CASSEGWDRGDLPGANVLTF.

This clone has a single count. CDR3 protein: CASSFGLAGGLGSYNEQFF. CDR3 DNA sequence: TGTGCCAGCAGCTTCGGACTAGCGGGGGGGCTTGGTTCCTACAATGAGCAGTTCTTC. V usage is TRBV7-2 and J usage is TRBJ2-1, with TRBD2 identical over 15 bases. With 3 bases clipped from V and 1 base from J, the junction kept 7 bases outside the gene matches. The V gene's germline CDR1 is SGHTA and CDR2 FQGNSA. The CDR3 runs to 19 residues.

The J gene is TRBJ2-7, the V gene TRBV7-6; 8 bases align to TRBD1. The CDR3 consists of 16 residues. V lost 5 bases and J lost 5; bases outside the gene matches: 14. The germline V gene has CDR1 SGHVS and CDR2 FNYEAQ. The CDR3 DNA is TGTGCCAGCAGCCGAGGTCCCGGACAGGGAAACCACGAGCAGTACTTC. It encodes CASSRGPGQGNHEQYF.

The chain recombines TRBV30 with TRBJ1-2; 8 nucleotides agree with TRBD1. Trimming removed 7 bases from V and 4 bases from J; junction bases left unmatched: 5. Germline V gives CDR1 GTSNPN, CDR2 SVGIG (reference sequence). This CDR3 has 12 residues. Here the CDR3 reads CALGTGPYGYTF. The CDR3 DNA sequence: TGTGCCTTAGGGACAGGTCCCTATGGCTACACCTTC.

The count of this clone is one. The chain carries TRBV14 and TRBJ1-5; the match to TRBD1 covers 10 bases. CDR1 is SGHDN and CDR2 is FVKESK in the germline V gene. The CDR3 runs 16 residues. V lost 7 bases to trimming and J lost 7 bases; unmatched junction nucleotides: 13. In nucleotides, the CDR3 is TGTGCCAGCAAAACACCCGGGACAGGGGACGTCCAGCCCCAGCATTTT. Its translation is CASKTPGTGDVQPQHF.

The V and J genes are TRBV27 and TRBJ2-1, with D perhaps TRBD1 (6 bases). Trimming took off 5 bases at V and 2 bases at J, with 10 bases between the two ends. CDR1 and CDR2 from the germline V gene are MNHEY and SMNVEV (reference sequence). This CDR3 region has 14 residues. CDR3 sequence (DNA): TGTGCCAGCAGTAGCCAGGGGACCTACAATGAGCAGTTCTTC. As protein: CASSSQGTYNEQFF.

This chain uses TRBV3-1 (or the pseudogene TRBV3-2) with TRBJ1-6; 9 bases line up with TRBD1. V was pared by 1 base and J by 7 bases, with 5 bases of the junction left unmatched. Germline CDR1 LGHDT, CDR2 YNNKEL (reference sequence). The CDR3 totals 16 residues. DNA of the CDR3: TGTGCCAGCAGCCAAGGATCGGGACAGGGAAATTCACCCCTCCACTTT. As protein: CASSQGSGQGNSPLHF.

The CDR3 DNA is TGTGCCACCAGGACAGGGGGCGCGTTTGGCAATCAGCCCCAGCATTTT. Amino acids: CATRTGGAFGNQPQHF. The chain joins TRBV10-3 to TRBJ1-5, with 11 bases aligning to TRBD1. The CDR3 has 16 residues. Germline loops: CDR1 ENHRY, CDR2 SYGVKD. The ends lost 10 bases at V and 2 bases at J; junction bases unmatched: 10.

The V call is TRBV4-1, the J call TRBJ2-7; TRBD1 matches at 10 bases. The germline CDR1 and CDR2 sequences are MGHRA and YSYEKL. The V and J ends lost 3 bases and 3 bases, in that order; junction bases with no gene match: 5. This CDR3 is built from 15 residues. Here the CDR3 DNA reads TGCGCCAGCAGCCAGGAGACAGGGGGCCACTACGAGCAGTACTTC. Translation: CASSQETGGHYEQYF.

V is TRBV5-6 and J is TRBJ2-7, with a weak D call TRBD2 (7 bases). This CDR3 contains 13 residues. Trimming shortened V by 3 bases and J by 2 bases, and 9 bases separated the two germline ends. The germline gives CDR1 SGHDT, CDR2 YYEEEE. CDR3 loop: CASSWGGPYEQYF. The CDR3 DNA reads TGTGCCAGCAGCTGGGGGGGGCCCTACGAGCAGTACTTC.

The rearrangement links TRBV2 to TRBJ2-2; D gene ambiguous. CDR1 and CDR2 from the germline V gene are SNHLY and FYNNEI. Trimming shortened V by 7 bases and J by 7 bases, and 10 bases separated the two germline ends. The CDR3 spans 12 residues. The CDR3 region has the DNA TGTGCCAGCAAGCGCGATAGCGGGGAGCTGTTTTTT. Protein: CASKRDSGELFF.

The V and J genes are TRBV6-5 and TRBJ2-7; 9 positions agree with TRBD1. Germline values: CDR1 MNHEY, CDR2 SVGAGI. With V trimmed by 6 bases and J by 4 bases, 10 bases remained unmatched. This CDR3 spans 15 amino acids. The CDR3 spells CASRPGTGPLYEQYF. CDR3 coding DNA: TGTGCCAGCAGGCCCGGGACAGGGCCCCTTTACGAGCAGTACTTC.

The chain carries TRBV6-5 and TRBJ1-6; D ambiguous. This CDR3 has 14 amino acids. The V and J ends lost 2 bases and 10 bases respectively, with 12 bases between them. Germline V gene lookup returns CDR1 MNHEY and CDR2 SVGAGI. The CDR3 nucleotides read TGTGCCAGCAGTTACGGAGGGATGGTCTCACCCCTCCACTTT. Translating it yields CASSYGGMVSPLHF.

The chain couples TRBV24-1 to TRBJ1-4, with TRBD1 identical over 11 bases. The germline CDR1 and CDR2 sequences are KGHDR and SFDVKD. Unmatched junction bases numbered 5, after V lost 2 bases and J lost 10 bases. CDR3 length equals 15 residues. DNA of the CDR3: TGTGCCACCAGTGATTCCGGGACAGGGGGTCGAAAACTGTTTTTT. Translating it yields CATSDSGTGGRKLFF.

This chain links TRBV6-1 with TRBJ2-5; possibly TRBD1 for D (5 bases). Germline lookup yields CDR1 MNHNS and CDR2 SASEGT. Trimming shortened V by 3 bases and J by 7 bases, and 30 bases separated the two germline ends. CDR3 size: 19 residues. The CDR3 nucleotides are TGTGCCAGCAGTGAGAATGGTTTTTCAGGACCACAGGTTAAGGGGACCCAGTACTTC. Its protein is CASSENGFSGPQVKGTQYF.

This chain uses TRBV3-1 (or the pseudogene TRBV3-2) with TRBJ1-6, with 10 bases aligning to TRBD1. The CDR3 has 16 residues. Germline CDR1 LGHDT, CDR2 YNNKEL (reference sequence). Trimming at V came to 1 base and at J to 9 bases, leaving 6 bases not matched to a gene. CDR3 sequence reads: CASSQGAGTGVSPLHF. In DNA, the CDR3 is TGTGCCAGCAGCCAAGGGGCGGGGACAGGGGTTTCACCCCTCCACTTT.

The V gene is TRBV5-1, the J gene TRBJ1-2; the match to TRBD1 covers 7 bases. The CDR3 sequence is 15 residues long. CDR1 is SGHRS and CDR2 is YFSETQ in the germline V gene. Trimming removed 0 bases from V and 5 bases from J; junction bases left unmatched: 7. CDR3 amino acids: CASSLGRGQSYGYTF. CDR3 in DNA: TGCGCCAGCAGCTTGGGTAGGGGGCAGAGTTATGGCTACACCTTC.

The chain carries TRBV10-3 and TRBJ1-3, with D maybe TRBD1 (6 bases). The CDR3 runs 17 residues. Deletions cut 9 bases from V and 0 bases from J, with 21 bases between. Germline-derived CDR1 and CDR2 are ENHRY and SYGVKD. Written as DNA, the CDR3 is TGTGCCATTGGACAGATTGAAAACTTATCCTCTGGAAACACCATATATTTT. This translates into CAIGQIENLSSGNTIYF.

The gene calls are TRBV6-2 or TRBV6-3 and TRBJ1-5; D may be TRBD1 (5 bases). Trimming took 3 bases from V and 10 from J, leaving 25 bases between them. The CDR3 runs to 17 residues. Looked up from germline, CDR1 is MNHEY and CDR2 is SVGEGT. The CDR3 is CASSYGQDGAVSFPQHF. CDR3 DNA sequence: TGTGCCAGCAGTTATGGTCAGGATGGGGCGGTCAGTTTCCCCCAGCATTTT.

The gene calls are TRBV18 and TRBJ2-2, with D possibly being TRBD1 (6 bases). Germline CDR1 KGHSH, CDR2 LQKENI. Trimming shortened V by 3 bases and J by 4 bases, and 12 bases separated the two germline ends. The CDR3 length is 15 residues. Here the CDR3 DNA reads TGTGCCAGCTCACCCTTCGACAGGCCCACCGGGGAGCTGTTTTTT. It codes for CASSPFDRPTGELFF.